This is a list of T cell receptor beta chains from one sample in a study of cytomegalovirus exposure and HLA in healthy donors. The repertoire was sequenced with immunoSEQ multiplex PCR; TCRdb's copy has only in-frame clones and lacks some. The sample records 95,000 to 150,000 clones, around 85% being singletons. The sample comprised PBMCs. The receptors come from a man aged 25-40 years in good health and CMV-seronegative. Each CDR3 is given with its conserved first and last residue. The D gene is left open where the match is weak. Only some rows state a clone size, as once, few, many or a class for expanded clones.

clone_size: few
d_call: NA
v_call: TRBV19
j_call: TRBJ1-4
cdr3_aa: CASTHLGGNEKLFF
cdr3_nt: TGTGCCAGTACCCACCTAGGTGGTAATGAAAAACTGTTTTTT

clone_size: few
d_call: NA
v_call: TRBV9
j_call: TRBJ1-5
cdr3_aa: CASSAFGGLPQHF
cdr3_nt: TGTGCCAGCAGCGCCTTCGGGGGGCTGCCCCAGCATTTT

clone_size: NA
d_call: TRBD1
v_call: TRBV7-6
j_call: TRBJ1-5
cdr3_aa: CASSHQGGQDSNQPQHF
cdr3_nt: TGTGCCAGCAGCCATCAGGGGGGCCAGGATAGCAATCAGCCCCAGCATTTT

clone_size: NA
d_call: NA
v_call: TRBV5-4
j_call: TRBJ1-2
cdr3_aa: CASSLGTPGYGYTF
cdr3_nt: TGTGCCAGCAGCTTGGGCACGCCGGGCTATGGCTACACCTTC

clone_size: NA
d_call: NA
v_call: TRBV5-1
j_call: TRBJ1-4
cdr3_aa: CASSLRGEGEKLFF
cdr3_nt: TGCGCCAGCAGCTTGCGGGGAGAGGGTGAAAAACTGTTTTTT

clone_size: NA
d_call: NA
v_call: TRBV28
j_call: TRBJ2-3
cdr3_aa: CASSLLGRGRTDTQYF
cdr3_nt: TGTGCCAGCAGTTTGCTTGGGCGGGGGCGGACAGATACGCAGTATTTT

clone_size: few
d_call: TRBD2
v_call: TRBV5-4
j_call: TRBJ2-3
cdr3_aa: CASSPRLSGGLSTDTQYF
cdr3_nt: TGTGCCAGCAGCCCGAGACTAAGCGGGGGCCTAAGCACAGATACGCAGTATTTT

clone_size: NA
d_call: TRBD1
v_call: TRBV2
j_call: TRBJ2-7
cdr3_aa: CASSEATGVEEQYF
cdr3_nt: TGTGCCAGCAGTGAAGCGACAGGGGTTGAGGAGCAGTACTTC

clone_size: NA
d_call: NA
v_call: TRBV11-2
j_call: TRBJ2-7
cdr3_aa: CASSSPGGGGISYEQYF
cdr3_nt: TGTGCCAGCAGCTCCCCGGGGGGCGGGGGTATTTCCTACGAGCAGTACTTC

clone_size: NA
d_call: NA
v_call: TRBV19
j_call: TRBJ2-7
cdr3_aa: CASSILQGEQYF
cdr3_nt: TGTGCCAGTAGTATTTTGCAGGGCGAGCAGTACTTC

clone_size: NA
d_call: NA
v_call: TRBV5-1
j_call: TRBJ1-2
cdr3_aa: CASSLAGGADGYTF
cdr3_nt: TGCGCCAGCAGCTTGGCTGGGGGCGCGGATGGCTACACCTTC

clone_size: NA
d_call: NA
v_call: TRBV9
j_call: TRBJ1-4
cdr3_aa: CASLAPVPENEKLFF
cdr3_nt: TGTGCCAGTCTTGCCCCCGTGCCCGAGAATGAAAAACTGTTTTTT

clone_size: NA
d_call: TRBD1
v_call: TRBV4-1
j_call: TRBJ2-7
cdr3_aa: CASSQDGGQGYYEQYF
cdr3_nt: TGCGCCAGCAGCCAAGATGGCGGACAGGGGTATTACGAGCAGTACTTC

clone_size: NA
d_call: NA
v_call: TRBV7-9
j_call: TRBJ2-7
cdr3_aa: CASSATGTPRAYEQYF
cdr3_nt: TGTGCCAGCAGCGCGACCGGGACACCCAGGGCTTACGAGCAGTACTTC

clone_size: NA
d_call: NA
v_call: TRBV14
j_call: TRBJ2-1
cdr3_aa: CASSQLGRNNEQFF
cdr3_nt: TGTGCCAGCAGCCAACTGGGCAGAAACAATGAGCAGTTCTTC

clone_size: NA
d_call: NA
v_call: TRBV7-2
j_call: TRBJ1-5
cdr3_aa: CASSLRGSGQPQHF
cdr3_nt: TGTGCCAGCAGCTTACGGGGGAGTGGTCAGCCCCAGCATTTT

clone_size: NA
d_call: TRBD2
v_call: TRBV9
j_call: TRBJ2-2
cdr3_aa: CASSISGTSGVTTGDTGELFF
cdr3_nt: TGTGCCAGCAGCATATCCGGGACTAGCGGGGTAACGACCGGTGACACCGGGGAGCTGTTTTTT

clone_size: NA
d_call: NA
v_call: TRBV5-5
j_call: TRBJ1-3
cdr3_aa: CASSLRSWGDGNTIYF
cdr3_nt: TGTGCCAGCAGCTTGCGGAGTTGGGGGGATGGAAACACCATATATTTT

clone_size: NA
d_call: NA
v_call: TRBV28
j_call: TRBJ1-2
cdr3_aa: CASTLGGAGNYGYTF
cdr3_nt: TGTGCCAGCACCTTAGGGGGGGCTGGTAACTATGGCTACACCTTC

clone_size: once
d_call: NA
v_call: TRBV5-6
j_call: TRBJ1-6
cdr3_aa: CASSLRGAGSPLHF
cdr3_nt: TGTGCCAGCAGCTTACGGGGGGCAGGTTCACCCCTCCACTTT

clone_size: NA
d_call: TRBD2
v_call: TRBV29-1
j_call: TRBJ2-7
cdr3_aa: CSVASGDEQYF
cdr3_nt: TGCAGCGTCGCTAGCGGGGACGAGCAGTACTTC

clone_size: NA
d_call: TRBD2
v_call: TRBV6-6
j_call: TRBJ2-7
cdr3_aa: CASSKGLITYEQYF
cdr3_nt: TGTGCCAGCAGTAAGGGACTAATCACCTACGAGCAGTACTTC